This is a list of T cell receptor beta chains from one sample in a study of T cells in Graves' hyperthyroidism and ophthalmopathy. MiXCR, applied by TCRdb to the multiplex PCR reads, yields one record per CDR3 protein. The repertoire holds more than 300,000 distinct CDR3 sequences, approximately 14% seen once, with 9.5% to 11% in the top ten. Material: blood. These receptor sequences come from a woman in her sixties or seventies with Graves' hyperthyroidism. The CDR3 runs from the conserved cysteine through the conserved F or W. The D gene is left open where the match is weak. Where a row states a size, it is once, few, many or the class of an expanded clone; other rows omit it.

>TRBV2|TRBJ1-1|12|TRBD1|many
CAGGQGVTEAFF
TGTGCCGGGGGACAGGGGGTCACTGAAGCTTTCTTT
>TRBV14|TRBJ2-7|15|TRBD1|-
CASSQGTATLYEQYF
TGTGCCAGCAGCCAGGGGACAGCGACTCTCTACGAGCAGTACTTC
>TRBV11-2|TRBJ1-1|15|-|-
CASSLDQVGSGAAFF
TGTGCCAGCAGCTTAGATCAGGTCGGCAGCGGAGCAGCTTTCTTT
>TRBV25-1|TRBJ1-1|13|-|-
CASSESGGTEAFF
TGTGCCAGCAGTGAATCTGGAGGGACTGAAGCTTTCTTT
>TRBV19|TRBJ2-4|11|-|few
CASTSQNIQYF
TGTGCCAGTACGTCCCAAAACATTCAGTACTTC
>TRBV7-3|TRBJ2-1|15|-|many
CASSLSQGGLNEQFF
TGTGCCAGCAGCTTAAGCCAAGGAGGTTTGAATGAGCAGTTCTTC
>TRBV4-2|TRBJ1-2|14|-|-
CASSQDGQGSGYTF
TGTGCCAGCAGCCAAGACGGGCAGGGTAGTGGCTACACCTTC
>TRBV24-1|TRBJ2-1|19|TRBD2|many
CATSDPTGLAGHSYNEQFF
TGTGCCACCAGTGACCCAACGGGACTAGCGGGACACAGCTACAATGAGCAGTTCTTC
>TRBV19|TRBJ2-2|17|TRBD2|-
CASSIGLAGVWSGELFF
TGTGCCAGTAGTATCGGACTAGCGGGAGTTTGGTCCGGGGAGCTGTTTTTT
>TRBV11-2|TRBJ2-1|15|-|many
CASSLALIGFNEQFF
TGTGCCAGCAGCTTAGCCCTCATTGGGTTTAATGAGCAGTTCTTC
>TRBV20-1|TRBJ2-3|14|-|-
CSARVSGTTDTQYF
TGCAGTGCTAGGGTGAGCGGAACCACAGATACGCAGTATTTT
>TRBV18|TRBJ2-1|15|TRBD2|many
CASSPGLAGDNEQFF
TGTGCCAGCTCACCGGGACTAGCGGGAGACAATGAGCAGTTCTTC
>TRBV7-9|TRBJ2-7|14|-|many
CASSASGAAYEQYF
TGTGCCAGCAGCGCATCAGGGGCGGCCTACGAGCAGTACTTC
>TRBV2|TRBJ1-1|14|TRBD1|many
CASSELGQGTEAFF
TGTGCCAGCAGTGAATTGGGACAGGGGACTGAAGCTTTCTTT
>TRBV24-1|TRBJ2-5|14|-|few
CATSDSRVSETQYF
TGTGCCACCAGTGATTCCAGGGTTTCAGAGACCCAGTACTTC
>TRBV7-2|TRBJ2-3|15|-|-
CASSEPDQRTDTQYF
TGTGCCAGCAGTGAACCAGACCAGCGCACAGATACGCAGTATTTT
>TRBV27|TRBJ2-5|13|-|-
CASSLAGSETQYF
TGTGCCAGCAGTTTAGCTGGAAGCGAGACCCAGTACTTC
>TRBV29-1|TRBJ2-5|14|TRBD1|many
CSVETRQGQETQYF
TGCAGCGTTGAAACACGACAGGGACAAGAGACCCAGTACTTC
>TRBV20-1|TRBJ2-3|19|-|many
CSARDDRESRGAPTDTQYF
TGCAGTGCTAGAGATGACCGCGAATCCCGGGGGGCCCCTACAGATACGCAGTATTTT
>TRBV4-2|TRBJ2-7|15|TRBD2|many
CASSQVGGSSYEQYF
TGTGCCAGCAGCCAAGTTGGCGGGAGCTCCTACGAGCAGTACTTC